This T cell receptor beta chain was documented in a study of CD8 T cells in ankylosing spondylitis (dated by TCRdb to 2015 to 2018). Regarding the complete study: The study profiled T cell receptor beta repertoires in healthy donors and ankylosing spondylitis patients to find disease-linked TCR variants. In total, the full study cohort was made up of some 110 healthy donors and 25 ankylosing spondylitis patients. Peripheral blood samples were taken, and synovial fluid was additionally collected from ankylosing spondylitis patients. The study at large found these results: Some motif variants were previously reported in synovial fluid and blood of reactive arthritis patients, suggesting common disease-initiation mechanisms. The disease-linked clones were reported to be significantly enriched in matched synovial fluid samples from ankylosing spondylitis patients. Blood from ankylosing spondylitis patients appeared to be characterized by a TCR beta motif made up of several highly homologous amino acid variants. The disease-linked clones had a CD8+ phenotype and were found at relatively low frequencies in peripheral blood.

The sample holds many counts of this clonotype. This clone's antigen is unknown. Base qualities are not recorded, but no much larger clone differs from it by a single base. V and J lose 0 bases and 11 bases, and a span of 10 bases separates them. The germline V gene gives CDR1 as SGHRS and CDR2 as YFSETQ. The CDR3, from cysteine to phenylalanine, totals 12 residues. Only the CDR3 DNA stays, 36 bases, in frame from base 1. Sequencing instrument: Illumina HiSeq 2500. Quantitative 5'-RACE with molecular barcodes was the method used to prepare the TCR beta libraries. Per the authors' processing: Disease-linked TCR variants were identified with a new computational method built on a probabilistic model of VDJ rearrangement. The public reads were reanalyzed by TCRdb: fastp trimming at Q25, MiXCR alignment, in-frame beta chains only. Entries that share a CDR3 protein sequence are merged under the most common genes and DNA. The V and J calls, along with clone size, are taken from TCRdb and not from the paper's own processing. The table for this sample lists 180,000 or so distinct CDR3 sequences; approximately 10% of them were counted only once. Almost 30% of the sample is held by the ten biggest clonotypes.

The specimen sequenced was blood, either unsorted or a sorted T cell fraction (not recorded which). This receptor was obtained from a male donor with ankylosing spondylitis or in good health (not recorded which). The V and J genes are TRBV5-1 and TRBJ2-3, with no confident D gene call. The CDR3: CASSLDWGMQYF. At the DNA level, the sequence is TGCGCCAGCAGCTTGGACTGGGGAATGCAGTATTTT.